Shown below are 30 T cell receptor beta chains from a single sample sequenced in a study of T-cell reconstitution after alpha-beta-depleted transplantation in children. Unique molecular identifiers were incorporated when the TCRbeta library was constructed. TCRdb analysed the PCR reads with MiXCR anew, one entry per CDR3 protein. The table lists 30,000 or so distinct CDR3 sequences, more than 6% of them singletons, with around 27% in the top ten. General study points: Reportedly, alpha-beta T cells present about two months post-transplant originated from several hundred expanded clones of graft origin.

Their antigen targets remain unknown. This specimen was peripheral blood, taken 60 days after TCRalphabeta/CD19-depleted stem cell transplant. Receptor source: a child in the first two years of life who had a stem cell transplant for acute myeloid leukemia, so the T cells may come from the graft donor.

The sample holds many counts of this clonotype. The junction shows a germline mismatch at one end, possibly a read error. The chain links TRBV12-3 or TRBV12-4 to TRBJ2-1, with 11 bases that match TRBD2. The CDR3 length is 14 residues. CDR3 sequence reads: CASSIAGGPGEQFF. The CDR3, as DNA: TGTGCCAGCAGTATAGCGGGAGGGCCTGGTGAGCAGTTCTTC.

This clonotype has at least ten counts. This sequence joins TRBV11-2 and TRBJ2-5; a weak D match, TRBD1 (6 bases). The V end lost 5 bases, the J end lost 6 bases, and 16 bases lay between the germline ends. The germline gives CDR1 SGHAT, CDR2 FQNNGV. This CDR3 has 14 amino acids. CDR3 residues: CASSARGGHKTQYF. CDR3 in DNA: TGTGCCAGCAGCGCCCGAGGGGGACATAAGACCCAGTACTTC.

This clonotype was seen ten or more times. The rearrangement joins TRBV7-9 to TRBJ2-2; the D is unclear. Germline CDR1 SEHNR, CDR2 FQNEAQ (reference sequence). This CDR3 is 14 amino acids long. Trimming removed 0 bases at V and 1 base at J, with 3 bases between. The CDR3 spells CASSLARNTGELFF. CDR3 bases: TGTGCCAGCAGCTTAGCGAGGAACACCGGGGAGCTGTTTTTT.

This clonotype showed up many times. This rearrangement joins TRBV7-8 to TRBJ2-2; D possibly corresponds to TRBD1 (5 bases). The CDR3 has 17 amino acids. V lost 2 bases, J lost 0 bases, and 13 bases lay in between. The germline gives CDR1 SGHVS, CDR2 FQNEAQ. In DNA form, the CDR3 reads TGTGCCAGCAGCTTAACCACAGACAGACCGAACACCGGGGAGCTGTTTTTT. Amino acids: CASSLTTDRPNTGELFF.

This clonotype was seen ten or more times. The V gene is TRBV28, the J gene TRBJ2-7; 8 nucleotides match TRBD1. The germline V gene encodes CDR1 MDHEN and CDR2 SYDVKM. The CDR3 contains 14 residues. With V trimmed by 2 bases and J by 3 bases, 3 bases remained unmatched. The CDR3 coding sequence is TGTGCCAGCAGTTTACCAGGGGGCTACTACGAGCAGTACTTC. Amino acid sequence: CASSLPGGYYEQYF.

V usage is TRBV5-1 and J usage is TRBJ1-1; 9 nucleotides agree with TRBD1. CDR3 length: 17 residues. The V gene's germline CDR1 is SGHRS and CDR2 YFSETQ. V was clipped by 6 bases and J by 0 bases; unmatched bases: 12. CDR3 sequence reads: CASILNRGRLLNTEAFF. As DNA, the CDR3 is TGCGCCAGCATCCTTAACAGGGGGCGGCTGTTGAACACTGAAGCTTTCTTT.

This clonotype was found many times. This chain joins TRBV4-3 and TRBJ2-2; D unclear. The germline V gene has CDR1 LGHNA and CDR2 YSLEER. Deletions cut 1 base from V and 6 bases from J, with 18 bases between. The CDR3 is 17 residues long. In DNA form, the CDR3 reads TGCGCCAGCAGCCAAGTTCCCATGACTGTTCACCCCGGGGAGCTGTTTTTT. Amino acids: CASSQVPMTVHPGELFF.

Many counts were recorded for this clonotype. The CDR3 coding sequence is TGCGCCAGCAGCTTGAAGGGCGGTGAAGCTTTCTTT. It encodes CASSLKGGEAFF. The chain carries TRBV5-1 and TRBJ1-1, with D uncertain. Germline values: CDR1 SGHRS, CDR2 YFSETQ. The CDR3 is 12 residues long. The V end lost 1 base, the J end lost 7 bases, and 8 bases lay between the germline ends. The whole variable domain, filled in from reference TRBV5-1 and TRBJ1-1, reads KAGVTQTPRYLIKTRGQQVTLSCSPISGHRSVSWYQQTPGQGLQFLFEYFSETQRNKGNFPGRFSGRQFSNSRSEMNVSTLELGDSALYLCASSLKGGEAFFGQGTRLTVV.

This clonotype was seen many times. The chain employs TRBV29-1 and TRBJ1-1; tentative D call: TRBD1 (6 bases). The CDR3 is made up of 12 amino acids. V was clipped by 7 bases and J by 0 bases, with 9 bases between them. Germline V CDR1 and CDR2: SQVTM, ANQGSEA. This chain's CDR3 is CSAGHLNTEAFF. CDR3 DNA: TGCAGCGCGGGACATTTGAACACTGAAGCTTTCTTT.

This clonotype was observed at least ten times. This rearrangement joins TRBV4-3 to TRBJ2-7, with D possibly matching TRBD2 (5 bases). Germline V gives CDR1 LGHNA, CDR2 YSLEER. Trimming removed 1 base at V and 2 bases at J, with 12 bases between. CDR3 length: 15 amino acids. The CDR3 reads CASSQGRGLTYEQYF. CDR3 nucleotides: TGCGCCAGCAGCCAAGGACGGGGTCTAACCTACGAGCAGTACTTC.

This clonotype was recorded at least ten times. The chain is built from TRBV27 and TRBJ2-7; D might be TRBD1 (6 bases). The V gene lost 5 bases and the J gene lost 6 bases, with 14 bases spanning the gap. Germline V lookup: CDR1 MNHEY, CDR2 SMNVEV (reference sequence). The CDR3 spans 13 residues. CDR3 residues: CASSLQGIGEQYF. In nucleotides, the CDR3 is TGTGCCAGCAGTCTACAGGGTATTGGCGAGCAGTACTTC.

This clonotype was counted ten times or more. The chain couples TRBV4-3 to TRBJ2-7; 8 nucleotides match TRBD1. Per germline, CDR1 LGHNA and CDR2 YSLEER. V dropped 3 bases and J dropped 6; count of bases not matched to a gene: 7. This CDR3 has 14 residues. CDR3 amino acids: CASSQVQGAGEQYF. Here the CDR3 DNA reads TGCGCCAGCAGCCAGGTCCAGGGGGCCGGCGAGCAGTACTTC.

This clonotype was detected many times. CDR3 loop: CASPDTQYF. The CDR3 DNA reads TGTGCCAGCCCTGATACGCAGTATTTT. The V gene is TRBV7-3, the J gene TRBJ2-3, with D hard to call. With 8 bases removed from V and 6 bases from J, the gap between germline ends came to 3 bases. CDR3 size: 9 residues. Germline values: CDR1 SGHTA, CDR2 FQGTGA.

This clonotype was seen at least ten times. V gene TRBV20-1 combines with J gene TRBJ2-3; TRBD1 matches 7 bases. Germline V gene lookup returns CDR1 DFQATT and CDR2 SNEGSKA (reference sequence). Trimming cost V 4 bases and J 3 bases; bases outside gene matches: 10. There are 15 residues in the CDR3. In DNA form, the CDR3 reads TGCAGTGCTACAGTGCCTGGCAGGGGGACAGATACGCAGTATTTT. It is translated as CSATVPGRGTDTQYF.

V and J are TRBV5-1 and TRBJ2-5; 10 nucleotides line up with TRBD2. Germline trimming cut 2 bases from V and 3 bases from J; bases unmatched to any gene: 4. Germline V gene data show CDR1 as SGHRS and CDR2 as YFSETQ. The CDR3 covers 15 residues. The CDR3 spells CASSFLAGAKETQYF. CDR3 DNA: TGCGCCAGCAGCTTCCTAGCGGGAGCGAAAGAGACCCAGTACTTC.

This clonotype came up many times. The J gene is TRBJ2-7, the V gene TRBV29-1; 9 nucleotides align to TRBD1. Losses at the gene ends were 7 bases for V and 6 bases for J; bases not matched to a gene: 10. This CDR3 comprises 13 residues. CDR1 and CDR2 from the germline V gene are SQVTM and ANQGSEA. CDR3 in amino acids: CSAQGTGRGEQYF. CDR3 nucleotide sequence: TGCAGCGCCCAGGGGACAGGGAGAGGCGAGCAGTACTTC.

This clonotype was counted many times. The genes are TRBV5-1 and TRBJ2-2; 8 nucleotides align to TRBD1. Losses at the gene ends were 7 bases for V and 5 bases for J; bases not matched to a gene: 10. The CDR3 length is 15 residues. Germline CDR1 SGHRS, CDR2 YFSETQ. CDR3: CASQSQGASTGELFF. The CDR3 coding sequence is TGCGCCAGCCAAAGCCAGGGGGCGAGTACCGGGGAGCTGTTTTTT. Combining the CDR3 with reference TRBV5-1 and TRBJ2-2 gives the whole variable domain KAGVTQTPRYLIKTRGQQVTLSCSPISGHRSVSWYQQTPGQGLQFLFEYFSETQRNKGNFPGRFSGRQFSNSRSEMNVSTLELGDSALYLCASQSQGASTGELFFGEGSRLTVL.

This clonotype has ten or more counts. This chain connects TRBV9 to TRBJ2-4; no clear D gene. Trimming left V 4 bases short and J 0 bases short, with 14 bases between. Germline loops: CDR1 SGDLS, CDR2 YYNGEE. CDR3 size: 16 residues. The chain's CDR3 is CASSYGPRLAKNIQYF. In nucleotides, the CDR3 is TGTGCCAGCAGCTATGGACCGCGACTAGCCAAAAACATTCAGTACTTC.

This clonotype occurred many times. The V call is TRBV20-1, the J call TRBJ2-7; 7 bases match TRBD1. Per germline, CDR1 DFQATT and CDR2 SNEGSKA (reference sequence). V was clipped by 3 bases and J by 4 bases; unmatched bases: 12. The CDR3 totals 15 residues. The CDR3 loop is CSARTIRGRGYEQYF. The DNA of the CDR3 is TGCAGTGCTAGGACTATAAGGGGCAGGGGGTACGAGCAGTACTTC.

This clonotype was seen ten or more times. CDR3 sequence: CASSLDPLGETQYF. CDR3 nucleotides: TGTGCCAGCAGCCTGGACCCCCTTGGAGAGACCCAGTACTTC. This chain links TRBV27 with TRBJ2-5; D gene ambiguous. The V and J ends lost 6 bases and 4 bases respectively, with 15 bases between them. Germline lookup yields CDR1 MNHEY and CDR2 SMNVEV (reference sequence). The CDR3 spans 14 residues.

At least ten counts were recorded for this clonotype. This chain uses TRBV5-1 with TRBJ2-2, with D perhaps matching TRBD2 (6 bases). Deletions cut 4 bases from V and 5 bases from J, with 15 bases between. The germline CDR1 and CDR2 sequences are SGHRS and YFSETQ. The CDR3 is made up of 15 amino acids. This CDR3 is CASSLEGLRTGELFF. The CDR3 bases are TGCGCCAGCAGCCTGGAAGGACTAAGGACCGGGGAGCTGTTTTTT.

This clonotype was seen many times. This chain connects TRBV4-3 to TRBJ2-7; D gene ambiguous. CDR1 and CDR2 (germline): LGHNA, YSLEER. This CDR3 contains 13 residues. V dropped 2 bases and J dropped 0 bases, with 5 bases sitting between them. The CDR3 loop is CASSQSGSYEQYF. Here the CDR3 DNA reads TGCGCCAGCAGCCAATCAGGCTCCTACGAGCAGTACTTC.

This clonotype was found many times. The V gene is TRBV7-2, the J gene TRBJ2-5; D might be TRBD1 or TRBD2, each matching 5 bases. The CDR3 loop spans 13 amino acids. Trimming left V 4 bases short and J 10 bases short, with 16 bases between. In germline, CDR1 is SGHTA, CDR2 FQGNSA. The CDR3 coding sequence is TGTGCCAGCAGCTGGGACCGAGCTCAGGACCAGTACTTC. Its translation is CASSWDRAQDQYF.

This clonotype occurred many times. The rearrangement uses TRBV28 and TRBJ2-7, with 9 positions matching TRBD2. Germline assignment: CDR1 MDHEN and CDR2 SYDVKM. There are 15 residues in the CDR3. Trimming at V came to 3 bases and at J to 0 bases, leaving 3 bases not matched to a gene. The CDR3 loop is CASSFPSGDSYEQYF. CDR3 in DNA: TGTGCCAGCAGTTTCCCTAGCGGGGACTCCTACGAGCAGTACTTC. The whole variable domain, filled in from reference TRBV28 and TRBJ2-7, reads DVKVTQSSRYLVKRTGEKVFLECVQDMDHENMFWYRQDPGLGLRLIYFSYDVKMKEKGDIPEGYSVSREKKERFSLILESASTNQTSMYLCASSFPSGDSYEQYFGPGTRLTVT.

In its sample, this clonotype was seen many times. The rearrangement links TRBV6-5 to TRBJ2-7; 10 bases are shared with TRBD1. This CDR3 comprises 14 residues. Germline values: CDR1 MNHEY, CDR2 SVGAGI. The J segment lost 3 bases and the V segment lost 8 bases, leaving 7 bases of the junction unmatched. For the CDR3, the DNA is TGTGCCAGCTGTATAGGACAGGGGGTCTACGAGCAGTACTTC. Its protein product is CASCIGQGVYEQYF.

This clonotype was counted many times. This chain links TRBV20-1 with TRBJ1-1; 8 bases are shared with TRBD1. The CDR3 loop spans 15 amino acids. Germline-derived CDR1 and CDR2 are DFQATT and SNEGSKA (reference sequence). V lost 4 bases, J lost 1 base, and 8 bases stayed unmatched. CDR3 region: CSAIRQGKGNTEAFF. As DNA, the CDR3 is TGCAGTGCTATTCGACAGGGGAAGGGGAACACTGAAGCTTTCTTT.

This clonotype was seen repeatedly, ten times or more. This chain connects TRBV5-1 to TRBJ1-3; D gene uncertain. CDR3 length: 13 amino acids. Trimming took 4 bases from V and 2 from J, leaving 7 bases between them. Looked up from germline, CDR1 is SGHRS and CDR2 is YFSETQ. The CDR3 region has the DNA TGCGCCAGCAGCGAAGTCACTGGAAACACCATATATTTT. The encoded protein is CASSEVTGNTIYF.

This clonotype is deemed large. The chain uses TRBV7-9 and TRBJ2-7; perhaps TRBD1 as D (6 bases). This CDR3 is 13 amino acids long. Trimming left V 5 bases short and J 5 bases short, with 13 bases between. Germline CDR1 reads SEHNR; CDR2 reads FQNEAQ (reference sequence). The CDR3 nucleotides read TGTGCCAGCAGCCCGGACAGTTCCCACGAGCAGTACTTC. It is translated as CASSPDSSHEQYF.

This clonotype was picked up one time. One end of the junction varies from germline; a read error may be responsible. This rearrangement joins TRBV4-2 to TRBJ2-5; D is unresolved. This CDR3 spans 17 amino acids. The germline CDR1 and CDR2 sequences are LGHNA and YNFKEQ. The CDR3 bases are TGTGCCAGCAGCCAAGATTACAGTTTCCCCAGGTCAGAGAACCAGTACTTC. Encoded protein: CASSQDYSFPRSENQYF.

There are many counts of this clonotype. This chain's CDR3 is CASSPTSGGAGELFF. The CDR3 nucleotides are TGTGCCAGCAGCCCCACTAGCGGGGGGGCCGGGGAGCTGTTTTTT. The rearrangement joins TRBV7-6 to TRBJ2-2; 13 nucleotides agree with TRBD2. The germline V gene encodes CDR1 SGHVS and CDR2 FNYEAQ. This CDR3 is 15 amino acids long. V was pared by 5 bases and J by 6 bases, with 3 bases of the junction left unmatched.